The rows below give T cell receptor beta chains drawn from one sample of a study of PD-1 blockade in classical Hodgkin lymphoma. The data were produced by immunoSEQ multiplex PCR, yet TCRdb's version contains in-frame clones alone and is incomplete. In the table there are about 20,000 clones, around three quarters of which are singletons. Sequences were derived from CD4+ T cells from blood, sampled before the fourth cycle of nivolumab. The receptor set was obtained from a human donor with classical Hodgkin lymphoma. Both conserved end residues are part of each CDR3. Each record gives: V gene, J gene, clone size, D gene, CDR3 DNA, CDR3 protein. A D gene is named only where the DNA matches it firmly. Clone size is stated in some rows and not others, as once, few, many or a class when expanded.

>TRBV5-8|TRBJ2-1|-|-
TGTGCCAGCAGCCGATCGACAGGACCCTTTTACAATGAGCAGTTCTTC
CASSRSTGPFYNEQFF
>TRBV4-1|TRBJ1-2|-|TRBD1
TGCGCCAGCAGCCAAGAGGGGGACAGGGCTCGGAACTATGGCTACACCTTC
CASSQEGDRARNYGYTF
>TRBV27|TRBJ2-7|medium-sized|-
TGTGCCAGCAGTTTCGGGAAAGTCTACGAGCAGTACTTC
CASSFGKVYEQYF
>TRBV6-1|TRBJ2-2|-|-
TGTGCCACCCAAAGGGCGTTAAACACCGGGGAGCTGTTTTTT
CATQRALNTGELFF
>TRBV4-1|TRBJ1-3|-|-
TGCGCCAGCAGCCAAGATGTCCCAGGGGCAAAAGGAAACACCATATATTTT
CASSQDVPGAKGNTIYF
>TRBV11-2|TRBJ2-3|-|TRBD1
TGTGCCAGCAGCTTAGCAGGGGGTAGCACAGATACGCAGTATTTT
CASSLAGGSTDTQYF
>TRBV20-1|TRBJ2-5|-|TRBD1
TGCAGTGCTGACAGGGAAGAGACCCAGTACTTC
CSADREETQYF
>TRBV18|TRBJ1-2|few|-
TGTGCCAGCTCACCAAGGGGGGGCGCGGACTATGGCTACACCTTC
CASSPRGGADYGYTF
>TRBV7-9|TRBJ2-3|-|-
TGTGCCAGCAGCGCACGGCAGTCTCGAGCGGGCACAGATACGCAGTATTTT
CASSARQSRAGTDTQYF
>TRBV5-1|TRBJ2-7|-|TRBD1
TGCGCCAGCAGCTGGGACAGGCGATCCTACGAGCAGTACTTC
CASSWDRRSYEQYF
>TRBV18|TRBJ2-1|-|TRBD2
TGTGCCAGCTCATTCAGCGGGGGGGCCTACAATGAGCAGTTCTTC
CASSFSGGAYNEQFF
>TRBV6-5|TRBJ2-7|-|TRBD1
TGTGCCAGCAGCCTTTATGGGACAGAATACGAGCAGTACTTC
CASSLYGTEYEQYF
>TRBV2|TRBJ1-3|-|-
TGTGCCAGCAATGGGGAGGTGGTCTCTGGAAACACCATATATTTT
CASNGEVVSGNTIYF
>TRBV19|TRBJ2-5|-|TRBD1
TGTGCCAGTAGTACCAACAGGGGAGAGACCCAGTACTTC
CASSTNRGETQYF
>TRBV6-1|TRBJ1-2|-|TRBD1
TGTGCCAGCAGTGTGGGCACCGGGACAGGGGGCGTGCGAGGCTACACCTTC
CASSVGTGTGGVRGYTF
>TRBV19|TRBJ2-3|-|TRBD1
TGTGCCAGTAGTGCCGCCTTCCCGGGACAGAATAGCACAGATACGCAGTATTTT
CASSAAFPGQNSTDTQYF
>TRBV4-3|TRBJ1-2|-|-
TGCGCCAGCAGCCTTCAAGTTTCATCGGACTTTCTGGGCTACACCTTC
CASSLQVSSDFLGYTF
>TRBV10-3|TRBJ2-3|few|TRBD2
TGTGCCATCAGTGAGACGCAGCGGGGGGGCGGAGCAGATACGCAGTATTTT
CAISETQRGGGADTQYF
>TRBV19|TRBJ1-3|-|-
TGTGCCAGTAGTATGTTCGCTGGAAACACCATATATTTT
CASSMFAGNTIYF